Sequencing of this TCR beta chain was carried out in a study of blood T cells in healthy people across ages. Study context: About one barcoded beta molecule per two T cells was captured by template switching.

The table lists this clonotype with many counts. The CDR3 length is 17 residues. Trimming took 5 bases from V and 2 from J; bases not matched to a gene: 14. CDR1 SGHRS and CDR2 YFSETQ come from the germline V gene. Ranging in age from roughly 6 to 90, the donors were healthy Caucasian individuals from Russia. A sample-barcoded 5' primer and a J-beta primer mix were used in a second PCR of roughly 6 to 11 cycles. TCRdb ran MiXCR on the 5' RACE reads and lists one entry per CDR3 protein. Among hundreds of thousands of distinct CDR3 sequences listed, 25% to 30% were seen once. The TCR originated in a woman older than 75 in good health. This chain connects TRBV5-1 to TRBJ1-2; TRBD1 matches 8 bases. The sample comprised blood. CDR3 region: CASRPTDWTGPNYGYTF. CDR3 sequence (DNA): TGCGCCAGCAGACCGACGGATTGGACAGGGCCGAACTATGGCTACACCTTC.